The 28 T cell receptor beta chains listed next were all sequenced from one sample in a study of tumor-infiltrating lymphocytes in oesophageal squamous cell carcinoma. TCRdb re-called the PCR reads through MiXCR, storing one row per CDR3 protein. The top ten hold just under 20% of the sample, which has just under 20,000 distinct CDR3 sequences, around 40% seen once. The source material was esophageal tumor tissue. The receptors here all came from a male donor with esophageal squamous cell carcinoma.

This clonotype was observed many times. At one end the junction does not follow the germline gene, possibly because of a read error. The CDR3 sequence is CAISEQAGTGGSPLHF. The CDR3 nucleotides are TGTGCCATCAGTGAGCAAGCCGGGACAGGGGGTTCACCCCTCCACTTC. This chain links TRBV10-3 with TRBJ2-7; TRBD1 matches at 11 bases. CDR3 size: 16 residues. Germline V lookup: CDR1 ENHRY, CDR2 SYGVKD.

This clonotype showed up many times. Written as DNA, the CDR3 is TGTGCCAGTAGTATACAGGTGCAGGGGCGAGAGCAGTACTTC. It translates to CASSIQVQGREQYF. The chain is built from TRBV19 and TRBJ2-7; D may be TRBD1 (6 bases). The CDR3 sequence is 14 residues long. Trimming stripped 2 bases from V and 7 bases from J, with 15 bases between. Per germline, CDR1 LNHDA and CDR2 SQIVND (reference sequence).

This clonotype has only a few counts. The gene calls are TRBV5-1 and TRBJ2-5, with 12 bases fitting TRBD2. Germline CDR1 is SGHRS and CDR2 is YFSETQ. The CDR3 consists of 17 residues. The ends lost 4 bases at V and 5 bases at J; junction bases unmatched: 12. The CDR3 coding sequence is TGCGCCAGCAGCCGAACTCTAGCGGGAGGGCCAGGGGAGACCCAGTACTTC. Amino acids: CASSRTLAGGPGETQYF.

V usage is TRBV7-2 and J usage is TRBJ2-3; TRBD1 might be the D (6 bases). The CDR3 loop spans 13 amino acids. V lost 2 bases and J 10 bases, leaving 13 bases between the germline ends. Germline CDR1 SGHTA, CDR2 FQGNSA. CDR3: CASSLSPGDPQYF. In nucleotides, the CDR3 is TGTGCCAGCAGCTTATCCCCAGGGGATCCGCAGTATTTT.

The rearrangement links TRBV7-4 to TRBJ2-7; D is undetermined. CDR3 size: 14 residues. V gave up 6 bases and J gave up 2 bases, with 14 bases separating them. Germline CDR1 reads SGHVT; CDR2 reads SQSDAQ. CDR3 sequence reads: CASSRTPGTYEQYF. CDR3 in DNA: TGTGCCAGCAGTAGGACCCCAGGAACCTACGAGCAGTACTTC.

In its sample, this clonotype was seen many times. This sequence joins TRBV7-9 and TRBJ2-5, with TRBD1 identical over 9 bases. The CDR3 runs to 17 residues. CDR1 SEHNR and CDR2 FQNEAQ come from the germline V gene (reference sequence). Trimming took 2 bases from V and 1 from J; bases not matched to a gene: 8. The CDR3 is CASSLLQGALFQETQYF. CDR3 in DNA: TGTGCCAGCAGCTTATTACAGGGGGCCCTGTTCCAAGAGACCCAGTACTTC. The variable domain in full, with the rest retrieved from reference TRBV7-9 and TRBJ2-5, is DTGVSQNPRHKITKRGQNVTFRCDPISEHNRLYWYRQTLGQGPEFLTYFQNEAQLEKSRLLSDRFSAERPKGSFSTLEIQRTEQGDSAMYLCASSLLQGALFQETQYFGPGTRLLVL.

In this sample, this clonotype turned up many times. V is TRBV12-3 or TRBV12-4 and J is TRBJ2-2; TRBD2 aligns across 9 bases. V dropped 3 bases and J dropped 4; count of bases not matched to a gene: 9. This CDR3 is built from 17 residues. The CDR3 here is CASSFIAGDLSTGELFF. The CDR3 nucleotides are TGTGCCAGCAGTTTTATAGCGGGGGACTTGAGCACCGGGGAGCTGTTTTTT.

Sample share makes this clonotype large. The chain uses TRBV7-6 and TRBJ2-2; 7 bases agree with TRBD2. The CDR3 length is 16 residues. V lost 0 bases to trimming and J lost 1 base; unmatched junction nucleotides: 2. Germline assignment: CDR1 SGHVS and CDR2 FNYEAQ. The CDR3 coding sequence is TGTGCCAGCAGCTTAGCGGCTAGCGGGAACACCGGGGAGCTGTTTTTT. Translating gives CASSLAASGNTGELFF.

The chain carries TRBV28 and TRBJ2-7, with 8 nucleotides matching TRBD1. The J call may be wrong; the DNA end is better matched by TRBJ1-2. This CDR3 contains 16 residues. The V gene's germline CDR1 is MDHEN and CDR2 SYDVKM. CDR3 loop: CASSSGTGSRVYGYTF. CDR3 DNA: TGTGCCAGCAGTTCCGGGACAGGCTCGCGTGTCTATGGCTACACCTTC.

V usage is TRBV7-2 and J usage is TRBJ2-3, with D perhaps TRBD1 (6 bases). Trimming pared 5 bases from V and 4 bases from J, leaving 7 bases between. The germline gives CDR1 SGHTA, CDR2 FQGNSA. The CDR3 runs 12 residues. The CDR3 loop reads CASSPGADTQYF. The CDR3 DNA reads TGTGCCAGCAGCCCAGGGGCAGATACGCAGTATTTT.

CDR3 DNA sequence: TGTGCCAGCAGTTTGGGCAGTCTCCAAGAGACCCAGTACTTC. Translated: CASSLGSLQETQYF. The chain uses TRBV12-3 or TRBV12-4 and TRBJ2-5; D is unclear. The V and J ends lost 3 bases and 1 base respectively, with 9 bases between them. The CDR3 covers 14 residues.

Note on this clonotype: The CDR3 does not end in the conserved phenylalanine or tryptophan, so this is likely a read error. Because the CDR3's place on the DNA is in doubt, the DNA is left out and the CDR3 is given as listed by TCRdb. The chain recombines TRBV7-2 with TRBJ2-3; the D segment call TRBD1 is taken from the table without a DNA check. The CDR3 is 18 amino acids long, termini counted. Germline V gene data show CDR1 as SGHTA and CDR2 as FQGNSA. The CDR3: CASSLRGTGINNEQFFGP.

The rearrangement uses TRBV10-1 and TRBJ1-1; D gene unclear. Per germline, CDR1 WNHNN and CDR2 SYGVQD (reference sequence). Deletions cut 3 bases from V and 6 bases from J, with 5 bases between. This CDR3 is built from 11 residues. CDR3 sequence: CASSDGAEAFF. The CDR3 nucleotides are TGCGCCAGCAGTGACGGGGCTGAAGCTTTCTTT.

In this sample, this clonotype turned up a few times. The CDR3 reads CASSDVQRGSNEQYF. CDR3 sequence (DNA): TGTGCCAGCAGTGATGTACAGCGGGGAAGCAATGAGCAGTACTTC. V gene TRBV2 combines with J gene TRBJ2-5, with 7 bases lining up with TRBD2. The CDR3 spans 15 residues. In germline, CDR1 is SNHLY, CDR2 FYNNEI. J gave up 11 bases and V 3 bases, and 15 bases lay outside the gene matches. The full variable domain, with the rest looked up from reference TRBV2 and TRBJ2-5, is EPEVTQTPSHQVTQMGQEVILRCVPISNHLYFYWYRQILGQKVEFLVSFYNNEISEKSEIFDDQFSVERPDGSNFTLKIRSTKLEDSAMYFCASSDVQRGSNEQYFGPGTRLLVL.

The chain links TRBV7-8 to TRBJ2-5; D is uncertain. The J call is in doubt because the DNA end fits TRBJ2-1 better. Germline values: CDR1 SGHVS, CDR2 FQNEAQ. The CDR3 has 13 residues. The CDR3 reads CASSPGGPNEQFF. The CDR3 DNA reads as TGTGCCAGCAGCCCAGGTGGGCCTAATGAGCAGTTCTTC.

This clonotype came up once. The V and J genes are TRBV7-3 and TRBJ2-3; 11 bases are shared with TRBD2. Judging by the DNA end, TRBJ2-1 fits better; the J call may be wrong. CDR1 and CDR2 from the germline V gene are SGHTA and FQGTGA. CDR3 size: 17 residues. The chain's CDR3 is CASSSLGLAGGYNEQFF. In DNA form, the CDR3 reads TGTGCCAGCAGCTCCCTGGGGCTAGCGGGAGGTTACAATGAGCAGTTCTTC.

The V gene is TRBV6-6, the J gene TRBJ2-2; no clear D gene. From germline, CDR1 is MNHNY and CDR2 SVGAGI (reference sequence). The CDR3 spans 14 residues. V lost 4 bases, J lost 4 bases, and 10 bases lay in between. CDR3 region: CASSFWRSTGELFF. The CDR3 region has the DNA TGTGCCAGCAGTTTTTGGCGTAGCACCGGGGAGCTGTTTTTT.

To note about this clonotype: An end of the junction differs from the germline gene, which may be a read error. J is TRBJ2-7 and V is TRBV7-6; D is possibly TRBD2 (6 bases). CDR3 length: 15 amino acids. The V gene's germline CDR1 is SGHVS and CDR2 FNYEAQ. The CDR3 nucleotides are TGTGCCAGCAGCTTAGGCTCAGGAGGGTATTCACCCCTCCACTTC. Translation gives CASSLGSGGYSPLHF.

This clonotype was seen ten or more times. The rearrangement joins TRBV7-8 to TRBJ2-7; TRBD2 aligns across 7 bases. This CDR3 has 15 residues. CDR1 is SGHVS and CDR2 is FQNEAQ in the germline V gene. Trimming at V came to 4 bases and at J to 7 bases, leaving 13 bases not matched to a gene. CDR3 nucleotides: TGTGCCAGCAGCTCCCGGGACTACCCTCCGAGGGAGCAGTACTTC. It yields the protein CASSSRDYPPREQYF.

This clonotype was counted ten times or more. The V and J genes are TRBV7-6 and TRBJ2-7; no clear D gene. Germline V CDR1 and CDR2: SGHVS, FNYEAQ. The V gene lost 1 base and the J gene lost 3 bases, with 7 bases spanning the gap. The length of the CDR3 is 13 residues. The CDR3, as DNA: TGTGCCAGCAGCTTAGTTCTAAGCTACGAGCAGTACTTC. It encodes CASSLVLSYEQYF.

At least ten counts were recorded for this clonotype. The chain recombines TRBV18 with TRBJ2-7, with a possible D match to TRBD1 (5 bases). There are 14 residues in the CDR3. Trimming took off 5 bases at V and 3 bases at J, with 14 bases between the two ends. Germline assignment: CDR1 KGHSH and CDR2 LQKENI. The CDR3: CASSDSQINYEQYF. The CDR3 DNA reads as TGTGCCAGCTCAGACAGTCAAATAAACTACGAGCAGTACTTC.

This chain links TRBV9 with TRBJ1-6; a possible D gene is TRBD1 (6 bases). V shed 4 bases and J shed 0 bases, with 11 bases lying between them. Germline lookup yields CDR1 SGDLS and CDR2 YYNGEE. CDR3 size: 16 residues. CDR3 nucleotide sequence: TGTGCCAGCAGCATACACAGGGACTCCTATAATTCACCCCTCCACTTT. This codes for CASSIHRDSYNSPLHF.

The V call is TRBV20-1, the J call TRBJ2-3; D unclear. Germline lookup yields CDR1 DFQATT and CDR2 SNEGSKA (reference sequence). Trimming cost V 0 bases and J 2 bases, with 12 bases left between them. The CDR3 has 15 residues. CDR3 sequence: CSARDWATNTDTQYF. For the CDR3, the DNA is TGCAGTGCTAGAGATTGGGCTACAAACACAGATACGCAGTATTTT.

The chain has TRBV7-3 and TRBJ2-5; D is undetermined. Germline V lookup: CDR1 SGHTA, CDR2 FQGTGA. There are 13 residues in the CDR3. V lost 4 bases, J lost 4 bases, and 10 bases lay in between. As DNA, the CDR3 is TGTGCCAGCAGCTCAATCTCAGGAGAGACCCAGTACTTC. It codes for CASSSISGETQYF.

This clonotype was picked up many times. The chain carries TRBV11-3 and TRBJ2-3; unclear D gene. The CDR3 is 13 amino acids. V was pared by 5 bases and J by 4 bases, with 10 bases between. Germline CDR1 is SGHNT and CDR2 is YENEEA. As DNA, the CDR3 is TGTGCCAGCAGCCCAAGGCAGGCAGATACGCAGTATTTT. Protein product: CASSPRQADTQYF.

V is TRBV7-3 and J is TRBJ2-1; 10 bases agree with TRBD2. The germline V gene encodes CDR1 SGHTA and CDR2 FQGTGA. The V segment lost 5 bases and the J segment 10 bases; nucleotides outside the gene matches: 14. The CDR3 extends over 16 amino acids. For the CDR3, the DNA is TGTGCCAGCAGCCAAGATACCAGCGGGAGGGCCAGGGAGCAGTTCTTC. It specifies CASSQDTSGRAREQFF.

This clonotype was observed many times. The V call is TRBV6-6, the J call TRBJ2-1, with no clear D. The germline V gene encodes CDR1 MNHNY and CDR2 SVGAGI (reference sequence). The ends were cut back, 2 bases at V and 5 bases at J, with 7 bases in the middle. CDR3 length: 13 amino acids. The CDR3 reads CASSYRVDNEQFF. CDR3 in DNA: TGTGCCAGCAGTTACAGGGTCGACAATGAGCAGTTCTTC.

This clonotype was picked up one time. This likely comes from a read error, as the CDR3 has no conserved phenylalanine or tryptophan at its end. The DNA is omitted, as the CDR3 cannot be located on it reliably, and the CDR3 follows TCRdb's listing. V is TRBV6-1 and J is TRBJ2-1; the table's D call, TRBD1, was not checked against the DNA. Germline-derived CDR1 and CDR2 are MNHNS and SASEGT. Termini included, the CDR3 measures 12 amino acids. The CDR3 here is CASSDPDRDTEI.